The clone carrying this TCR beta chain has ten or more counts. As yet, its antigen is unknown. Trimming took 3 bases from V and 5 from J; bases not matched to a gene: 13. The germline CDR1 and CDR2 sequences are SGHTA and FQGNSA. The CDR3 has 18 residues. A CD45RO/CCR7/CD25/CD127/CD95/CD27 panel sorted naive, central memory, regulatory and stem cell-like memory CD4+ cells. Purity exceeding 98% was reached by all sorted populations. The sample is drawn from a study of beta chain features in type 1 diabetes. Expressed TCRB transcripts got sequenced, as all isolated RNA was reverse transcribed. TCRdb keeps only in-frame clones here, not all; method: immunoSEQ multiplex PCR. Here the sample spans some 180,000 clones, about 13% being singletons. Overall study results and limits: The VDJ junctions of type 1 diabetes patients carried fewer insertions and more deletions.

The sequencing input was central memory CD4+ T cells from blood. The origin of this receptor is a woman under 30 in good health. This rearrangement joins TRBV7-2 to TRBJ2-5; 12 bases map to TRBD2. The CDR3 reads CASSLHQELAGGRETQYF. DNA of the CDR3: TGTGCCAGCAGCTTGCACCAAGAACTAGCGGGAGGACGGGAGACCCAGTACTTC.